These 20 T cell receptor beta chains came from one sample sequenced in a study of identical twins. TCRdb called the 5' RACE reads again in MiXCR, with one record for every CDR3 protein. This sample has 570,000 or so distinct CDR3 sequences; more than 9% occur once, and the top ten carry 3%. The same data also contributed to another study, on yellow fever vaccine responses in identical twins.

The material sequenced was PBMCs. The receptors originated from a woman aged 18 to 35 in good health.

The chain carries TRBV7-8 and TRBJ2-7, with D hard to call. This CDR3 is built from 14 residues. From germline, CDR1 is SGHVS and CDR2 FQNEAQ. V gave up 3 bases and J gave up 2 bases, with 11 bases separating them. As DNA, the CDR3 is TGTGCCAGCAGCTTGGCCCCTACTGCCTACGAGCAGTACTTC. This gives the protein CASSLAPTAYEQYF. The variable domain in full, completed from reference TRBV7-8 and TRBJ2-7, reads GAGVSQSPRYKVAKRGQDVALRCDPISGHVSLFWYQQALGQGPEFLTYFQNEAQLDKSGLPSDRFFAERPEGSVSTLKIQRTQQEDSAVYLCASSLAPTAYEQYFGPGTRLTVT.

The chain joins TRBV12-3 or TRBV12-4 to TRBJ2-3; the D call may be TRBD1 or TRBD2 (5 bases each). The length of the CDR3 is 16 residues. V was pared by 4 bases and J by 3 bases, with 17 bases between. CDR3 coding DNA: TGTGCCAGCAGTTCTGCCGGGACCTACAGGACAGATACGCAGTATTTT. Protein product: CASSSAGTYRTDTQYF.

This chain connects TRBV7-2 to TRBJ2-7, with 8 bases fitting TRBD1. Germline V gene lookup returns CDR1 SGHTA and CDR2 FQGNSA. CDR3 length: 15 residues. V was pared by 1 base and J by 3 bases, with 5 bases of the junction left unmatched. The DNA for the CDR3 is TGTGCCAGCAGCTTAGTATTAACAGGGGGCTACGAGCAGTACTTC. Amino acid sequence: CASSLVLTGGYEQYF.

This clonotype was seen ten or more times. The chain is built from TRBV3-1 and TRBJ2-1; perhaps TRBD1 as D (5 bases). The ends were cut back, 2 bases at V and 3 bases at J, with 11 bases in the middle. Germline CDR1 LGHDT, CDR2 YNNKEL (reference sequence). The CDR3 runs to 15 residues. The CDR3 loop is CASSQNVGDYNEQFF. DNA of the CDR3: TGTGCCAGCAGCCAAAACGTAGGGGACTACAATGAGCAGTTCTTC.

Note on this clonotype: A much larger clone is a single base away; this may be a read error. This sequence joins TRBV3-1 and TRBJ2-1, with D possibly TRBD1 on 5 matching bases. From germline, CDR1 is LGHDT and CDR2 YNNKEL (reference sequence). Deletions cut 4 bases from V and 6 bases from J, with 13 bases between. There are 14 residues in the CDR3. This CDR3 reads CASSRVQGRNEQFF. For the CDR3, the DNA is TGTGCCAGCAGCCGAGTTCAGGGTCGCAATGAGCAGTTCTTC.

This clonotype was counted between two and nine times. This chain connects TRBV5-4 to TRBJ2-7; 11 bases are a match to TRBD2. This CDR3 spans 17 amino acids. Germline V CDR1 and CDR2: SGHNT, YYREEE (reference sequence). V lost 0 bases and J lost 7; bases outside the gene matches: 12. CDR3 bases: TGTGCCAGCAGCTTGGGGATAAAAACTAGCGGGGGCGGGGAGCAGTACTTC. Its translation is CASSLGIKTSGGGEQYF.

This clonotype was counted only a few times. This rearrangement joins TRBV12-3 or TRBV12-4 to TRBJ1-2; TRBD1 aligns across 9 bases. CDR3 length: 15 residues. V shed 3 bases and J 6 bases; nucleotides not matched to a gene: 8. The CDR3 bases are TGTGCCAGCAGTTTCCAACAGGGGGCTCCCCATGGCTACACCTTC. Residues: CASSFQQGAPHGYTF.

This clonotype was recorded many times. The chain is built from TRBV15 and TRBJ2-2; TRBD2 is a possible D gene (5 bases). V was pared by 1 base and J by 1 base, with 7 bases between. CDR3 length: 15 amino acids. Per the germline V gene, CDR1 is LNHNV and CDR2 is YYDKDF (reference sequence). Here the CDR3 DNA reads TGTGCCACCAGCAGAGCGGGATGGAACACCGGGGAGCTGTTTTTT. Amino acids: CATSRAGWNTGELFF.

The chain combines TRBV3-1 with TRBJ2-2; 13 positions match TRBD2. V shed 5 bases and J 3 bases; nucleotides not matched to a gene: 3. CDR1 LGHDT and CDR2 YNNKEL come from the germline V gene (reference sequence). CDR3 length equals 16 residues. CDR3 sequence reads: CASSDTSGRDTGELFF. The CDR3 bases are TGTGCCAGCAGCGATACTAGCGGGAGGGACACCGGGGAGCTGTTTTTT. Full variable domain (rest looked up from reference TRBV3-1 and TRBJ2-2): DTAVSQTPKYLVTQMGNDKSIKCEQNLGHDTMYWYKQDSKKFLKIMFSYNNKELIINETVPNRFSPKSPDKAHLNLHINSLELGDSAVYFCASSDTSGRDTGELFFGEGSRLTVL.

The sample holds many counts of this clonotype. V is TRBV5-1 and J is TRBJ2-5; weak D call: TRBD1 (6 bases). The CDR3 spans 14 residues. V was cut by 5 bases and J by 5 bases, with 16 bases left in between. CDR1 and CDR2 from the germline V gene are SGHRS and YFSETQ. The CDR3 region is CASRLRGPTETQYF. The CDR3 nucleotides are TGCGCCAGCAGACTCAGGGGCCCCACGGAGACCCAGTACTTC. The variable domain in full, completed from reference TRBV5-1 and TRBJ2-5, reads KAGVTQTPRYLIKTRGQQVTLSCSPISGHRSVSWYQQTPGQGLQFLFEYFSETQRNKGNFPGRFSGRQFSNSRSEMNVSTLELGDSALYLCASRLRGPTETQYFGPGTRLLVL.

This clonotype showed up many times. The CDR3 loop reads CSVLPSTSGTYEQYF. CDR3 sequence (DNA): TGCAGTGTCCTACCCTCGACTAGCGGGACCTACGAGCAGTACTTC. This chain links TRBV20-1 with TRBJ2-7; 11 bases agree with TRBD2. The CDR3 length is 15 residues. From germline, CDR1 is DFQATT and CDR2 SNEGSKA (reference sequence). Germline trimming cut 7 bases from V and 2 bases from J; bases unmatched to any gene: 10.

The chain has TRBV4-1 and TRBJ1-2; 7 bases align to TRBD1. The CDR3 runs to 14 residues. Germline trimming cut 1 base from V and 4 bases from J; bases unmatched to any gene: 3. Looked up from germline, CDR1 is MGHRA and CDR2 is YSYEKL. The CDR3: CASSQVRDSYGYTF. The CDR3 DNA sequence: TGCGCCAGCAGCCAAGTGAGGGACAGCTATGGCTACACCTTC.

There are many counts of this clonotype. The chain combines TRBV4-1 with TRBJ2-2; D possibly matches TRBD1 or TRBD2 (5 bases each). Germline V CDR1 and CDR2: MGHRA, YSYEKL. The CDR3 length is 17 residues. Trimming cost V 2 bases and J 7 bases, with 20 bases left between them. The CDR3 coding sequence is TGCGCCAGCAGCCAAAGGGGCCCCGGGACCGCTCGCGGGGAGCTGTTTTTT. This codes for CASSQRGPGTARGELFF.

This clonotype was counted ten times or more. V is TRBV12-3 or TRBV12-4 and J is TRBJ1-4; TRBD1 might be the D (6 bases). The CDR3 is 14 residues long. The germline V and J ends were trimmed by 6 bases and 3 bases, with 11 bases remaining between them. The CDR3 sequence is CASSTGPANEKLFF. For the CDR3, the DNA is TGTGCCAGCAGCACAGGGCCGGCTAATGAAAAACTGTTTTTT.

The chain joins TRBV4-3 to TRBJ2-6; D uncertain. CDR1 and CDR2 (germline): LGHNA, YSLEER. The CDR3 extends over 15 amino acids. The ends were cut back, 3 bases at V and 1 base at J, with 7 bases in the middle. The CDR3 DNA reads as TGCGCCAGCAGCCACCGCATTTCTGGGGCCAACGTCCTGACTTTC. Translating gives CASSHRISGANVLTF.

The V call is TRBV3-1, the J call TRBJ1-1; the match to TRBD1 covers 7 bases. The CDR3 has 16 amino acids. With V trimmed by 1 base and J by 1 base, 6 bases remained unmatched. Germline V gives CDR1 LGHDT, CDR2 YNNKEL (reference sequence). CDR3 sequence: CASSQAGGGRNTEAFF. CDR3 DNA sequence: TGTGCCAGCAGCCAAGCAGGGGGAGGTAGGAACACTGAAGCTTTCTTT.

V usage is TRBV29-1 and J usage is TRBJ2-7, with D unclear. Germline CDR1 and CDR2: SQVTM and ANQGSEA. V gave up 6 bases and J gave up 2 bases, with 5 bases separating them. The CDR3 extends over 10 amino acids. As DNA, the CDR3 is TGCAGCGTCACTACCTACGAGCAGTACTTC. It codes for CSVTTYEQYF.

This clonotype has only a few counts. The V and J genes are TRBV7-2 and TRBJ2-5; 12 nucleotides line up with TRBD1. The length of the CDR3 is 15 residues. Germline CDR1 is SGHTA and CDR2 is FQGNSA. V dropped 5 bases and J dropped 5; count of bases not matched to a gene: 6. As DNA, the CDR3 is TGTGCCAGCAGCCTGGGACAGGGGGCGCCGGAGACCCAGTACTTC. Amino acids: CASSLGQGAPETQYF.

This clonotype was counted many times. The chain carries TRBV20-1 and TRBJ1-6; D gene ambiguous. The V gene's germline CDR1 is DFQATT and CDR2 SNEGSKA (reference sequence). V lost 5 bases to trimming and J lost 9 bases, with 17 bases between them. The CDR3 runs to 14 residues. Here the CDR3 DNA reads TGCAGTGCTCCCGACGGAGTGGGAATTTCACCCCTCCACTTT. It is translated as CSAPDGVGISPLHF.

This chain links TRBV7-8 with TRBJ2-7, with a tentative D call TRBD1 (6 bases). The CDR3 has 14 residues. CDR1 is SGHVS and CDR2 is FQNEAQ in the germline V gene. Trimming stripped 5 bases from V and 2 bases from J, with 13 bases between. The CDR3 DNA sequence: TGTGCCAGCAGCCATTGGGGGCCGACCTACGAGCAGTACTTC. Translation: CASSHWGPTYEQYF.